This T cell receptor beta chain was found in a study of blood T cell repertoires in COVID-19. Study-wide background: Material from acute and convalescent COVID-19 was sourced from the United States, Italy and Spain.

Repertoires were generated with immunoSEQ multiplex PCR, while TCRdb's copy carries only in-frame clones and drops some. The data show some 300,000 clones, 88% seen once. The study drew participants aged about 18 to 89 years from around 24 US areas. Participants' own reports of clinical history determined their cohort assignment. Donors in Cohort 3 who had recovered were those with two negative PCRs, healthcare professional clearance, or resolution of their symptoms. Germline V gene lookup returns CDR1 KGHSH and CDR2 LQKENI. The CDR3 is 13 residues long. V lost 0 bases to trimming and J lost 4 bases, with 6 bases between them.

Material: PBMCs or T cells enriched from blood (not recorded which). The chain uses TRBV18 and TRBJ1-1, with D perhaps TRBD1 (6 bases). This TCR was sampled from a woman aged 25-40 years who had recovered from COVID-19. The CDR3 here is CASSPPGATEAFF. CDR3 DNA: TGTGCCAGCTCACCACCGGGGGCCACTGAAGCTTTCTTT.